This T cell receptor beta chain originates from a study of CD8+ T cells in alopecia areata. Findings and limits, study-wide: Both scalp clonality and the expanded CD8+ clones among the top 100 showed a significant decrease with tofacitinib.

Treatment reported: oral pan-JAK inhibitor, 5-10 mg twice daily. This CDR3 comprises 15 residues. Germline V gives CDR1 SGHAT, CDR2 FQNNGV. With 1 base removed from V and 1 base from J, the gap between germline ends came to 11 bases. Investigators isolated RNA and reverse transcribed it into cDNA to act as the sequencing template. Clones were read by immunoSEQ multiplex PCR, and TCRdb kept only the in-frame ones, dropping some. In the table there are around 200,000 clones, roughly three fifths of which are singletons. Points on this clone: No antigen is known for it.

The sequenced sample was CD4+ T cells sorted from blood, obtained at week 4, from a patient treated with tofacitinib. The sequence derives from a human donor with alopecia areata. The V gene is TRBV11-2, the J gene TRBJ2-7; no clear D gene. The DNA for the CDR3 is TGTGCCAGCAGCTTAGGGGCCTCGTGGTCCTACGAGCAGTACTTC. Translating gives CASSLGASWSYEQYF.